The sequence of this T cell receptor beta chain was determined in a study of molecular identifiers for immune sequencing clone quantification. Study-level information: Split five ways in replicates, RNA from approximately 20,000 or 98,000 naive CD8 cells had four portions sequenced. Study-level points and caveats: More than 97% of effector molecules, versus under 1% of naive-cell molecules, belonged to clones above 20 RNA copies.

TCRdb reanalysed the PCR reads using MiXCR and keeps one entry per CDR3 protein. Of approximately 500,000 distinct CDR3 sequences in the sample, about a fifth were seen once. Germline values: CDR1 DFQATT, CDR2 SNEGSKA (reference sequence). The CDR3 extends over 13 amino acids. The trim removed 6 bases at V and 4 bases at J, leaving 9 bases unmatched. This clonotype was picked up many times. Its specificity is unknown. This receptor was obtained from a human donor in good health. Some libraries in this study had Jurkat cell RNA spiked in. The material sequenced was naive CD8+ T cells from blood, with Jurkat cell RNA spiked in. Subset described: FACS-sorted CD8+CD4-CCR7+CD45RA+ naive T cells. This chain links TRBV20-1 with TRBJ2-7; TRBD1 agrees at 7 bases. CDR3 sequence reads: CSAAGTELYEQYF. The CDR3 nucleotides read TGCAGTGCGGCCGGGACAGAGCTGTACGAGCAGTACTTC.